This record looks at one T cell receptor (beta chain) sequence and its context. This specimen comes from a study of blood T cell repertoires in COVID-19. About the study: Samples taken during acute and convalescent COVID-19 were collected in the United States, Italy and Spain. PBMCs, B-cell-depleted T cells, or T cells provided the cDNA or gDNA that made up the material.

J lost 3 bases, V lost 0 bases, and 6 bases had no gene match. From germline, CDR1 is SNHLY and CDR2 FYNNEI. The CDR3 covers 17 residues. Seattle patients were enrolled during active infection and followed longitudinally. Under the authors' procedure: It was from reference gene primer amplification that nucleated cell counts were estimated. The method was immunoSEQ multiplex PCR; TCRdb's version includes in-frame clones alone and lacks a portion of them. V, J and clone size reflect that table, while D and trimming were determined from the DNA. The sample shows 200,000 to 250,000 clones, 86% of them seen only once.

Sequences were obtained from peripheral blood. The rearrangement links TRBV2 to TRBJ1-3, with TRBD1 matching 9 bases. This receptor was taken from a woman between 50 and 59 years old with COVID-19, enrolled during active disease. DNA of the CDR3: TGTGCCAGCAGTGAAGCGGGGACAGGGTTAGATGGAAACACCATATATTTT. It translates to CASSEAGTGLDGNTIYF.